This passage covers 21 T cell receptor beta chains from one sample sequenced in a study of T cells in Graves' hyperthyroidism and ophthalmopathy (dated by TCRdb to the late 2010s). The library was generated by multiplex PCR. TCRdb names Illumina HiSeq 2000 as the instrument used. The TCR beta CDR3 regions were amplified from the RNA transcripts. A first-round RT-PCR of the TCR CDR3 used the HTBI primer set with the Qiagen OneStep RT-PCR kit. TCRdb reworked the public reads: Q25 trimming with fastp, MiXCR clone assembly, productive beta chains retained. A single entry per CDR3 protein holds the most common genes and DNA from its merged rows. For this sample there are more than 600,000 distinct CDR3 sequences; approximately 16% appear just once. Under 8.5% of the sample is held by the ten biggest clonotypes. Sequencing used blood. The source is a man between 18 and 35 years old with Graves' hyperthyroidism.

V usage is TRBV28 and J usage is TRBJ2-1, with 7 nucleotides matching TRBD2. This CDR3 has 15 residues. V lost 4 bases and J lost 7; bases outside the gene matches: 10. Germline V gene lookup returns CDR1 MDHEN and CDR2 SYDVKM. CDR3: CASSWMRGSFNEQFF. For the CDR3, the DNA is TGTGCCAGCAGTTGGATGCGCGGGAGTTTTAATGAGCAGTTCTTC.

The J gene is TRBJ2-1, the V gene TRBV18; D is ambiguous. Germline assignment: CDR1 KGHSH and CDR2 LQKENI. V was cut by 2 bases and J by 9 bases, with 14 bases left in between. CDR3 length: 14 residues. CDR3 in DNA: TGTGCCAGCTCACCATCGGGTCCCTCGGGTGAGCAGTTCTTC. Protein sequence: CASSPSGPSGEQFF.

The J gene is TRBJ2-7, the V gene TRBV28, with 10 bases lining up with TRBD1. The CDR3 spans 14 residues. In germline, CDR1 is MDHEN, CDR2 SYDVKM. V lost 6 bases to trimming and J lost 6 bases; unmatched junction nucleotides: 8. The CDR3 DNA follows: TGTGCCAGCAGCTCCCCCGGGACAGGGGTCGAGCAGTACTTC. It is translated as CASSSPGTGVEQYF.

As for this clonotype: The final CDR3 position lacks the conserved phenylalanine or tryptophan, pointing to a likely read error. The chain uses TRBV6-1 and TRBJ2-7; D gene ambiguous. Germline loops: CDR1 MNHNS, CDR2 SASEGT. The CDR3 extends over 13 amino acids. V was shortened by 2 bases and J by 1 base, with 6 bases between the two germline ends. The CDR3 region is CASSERRSYEQYL. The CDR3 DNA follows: TGTGCCAGCAGTGAAAGGAGATCCTACGAGCAGTACCTC.

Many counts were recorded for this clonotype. In DNA form, the CDR3 reads TGTGCCAGCAGCTTAGTACCGGACGAGCAGTACTTC. Residues: CASSLVPDEQYF. This rearrangement joins TRBV7-9 to TRBJ2-7; D not certain. The CDR3 has 12 residues. V was cut by 1 base and J by 5 bases, with 6 bases left in between. CDR1 and CDR2 (germline): SEHNR, FQNEAQ (reference sequence).

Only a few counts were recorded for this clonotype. The DNA of the CDR3 is TGTGCCAGCAGTGTAGGGGGCGCCGATGAAAAACTGTTTTTT. Protein sequence: CASSVGGADEKLFF. The V and J genes are TRBV6-1 and TRBJ1-4; 7 bases map to TRBD1. After removal of 4 bases from V and 6 bases from J, the junction contained 5 bases not matched to a gene. This CDR3 has 14 residues. Germline V CDR1 and CDR2: MNHNS, SASEGT.

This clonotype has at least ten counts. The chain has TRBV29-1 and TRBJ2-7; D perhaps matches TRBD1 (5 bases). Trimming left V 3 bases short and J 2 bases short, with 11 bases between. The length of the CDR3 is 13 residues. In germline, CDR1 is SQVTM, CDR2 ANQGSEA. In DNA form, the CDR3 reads TGCAGCGTTGATGGTCAGGGCGCCTACGAGCAGTACTTC. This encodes CSVDGQGAYEQYF.

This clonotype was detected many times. The CDR3 sequence is CASSPGQGSPEAFF. The CDR3 DNA follows: TGTGCCAGCAGCCCCGGACAGGGCAGCCCTGAAGCTTTCTTT. The rearrangement links TRBV7-3 to TRBJ1-1; 8 bases fit TRBD1. CDR1 and CDR2 (germline): SGHTA, FQGTGA. This CDR3 spans 14 amino acids. With V trimmed by 5 bases and J by 6 bases, 8 bases remained unmatched. Looking up the rest from reference TRBV7-3 and TRBJ1-1 gives the full variable domain: GAGVSQTPSNKVTEKGKYVELRCDPISGHTALYWYRQSLGQGPEFLIYFQGTGAADDSGLPNDRFFAVRPEGSVSTLKIQRTERGDSAVYLCASSPGQGSPEAFFGQGTRLTVV.

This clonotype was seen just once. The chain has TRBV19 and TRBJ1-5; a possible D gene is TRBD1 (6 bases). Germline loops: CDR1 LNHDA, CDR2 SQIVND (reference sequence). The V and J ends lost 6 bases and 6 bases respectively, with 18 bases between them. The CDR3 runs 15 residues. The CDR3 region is CASRGAGGDSQPQHF. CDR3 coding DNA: TGTGCCAGTAGGGGGGCGGGGGGCGATAGTCAGCCCCAGCATTTT. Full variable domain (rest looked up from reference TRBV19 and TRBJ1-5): DGGITQSPKYLFRKEGQNVTLSCEQNLNHDAMYWYRQDPGQGLRLIYYSQIVNDFQKGDIAEGYSVSREKKESFPLTVTSAQKNPTAFYLCASRGAGGDSQPQHFGDGTRLSIL.

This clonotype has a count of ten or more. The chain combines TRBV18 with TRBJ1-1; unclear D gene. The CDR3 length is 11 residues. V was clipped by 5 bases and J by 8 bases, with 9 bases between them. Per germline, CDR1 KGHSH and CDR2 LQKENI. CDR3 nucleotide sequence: TGTGCCAGCTCATCCCGGAGCGAAGCTTTCTTT. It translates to CASSSRSEAFF.

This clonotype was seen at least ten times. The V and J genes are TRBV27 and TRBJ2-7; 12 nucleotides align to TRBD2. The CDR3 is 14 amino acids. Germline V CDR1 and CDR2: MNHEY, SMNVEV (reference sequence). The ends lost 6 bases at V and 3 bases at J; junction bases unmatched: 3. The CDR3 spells CASSLTSGGYEQYF. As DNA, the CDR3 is TGTGCCAGCAGCTTGACTAGCGGGGGCTACGAGCAGTACTTC.

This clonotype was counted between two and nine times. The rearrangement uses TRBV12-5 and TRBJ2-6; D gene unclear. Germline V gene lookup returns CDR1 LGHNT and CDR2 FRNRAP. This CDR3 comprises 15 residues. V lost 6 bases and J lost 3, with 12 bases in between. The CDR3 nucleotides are TGTGCTAGTGGGAGCCCGACGTATGGGGCCAACGTCCTGACTTTC. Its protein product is CASGSPTYGANVLTF.

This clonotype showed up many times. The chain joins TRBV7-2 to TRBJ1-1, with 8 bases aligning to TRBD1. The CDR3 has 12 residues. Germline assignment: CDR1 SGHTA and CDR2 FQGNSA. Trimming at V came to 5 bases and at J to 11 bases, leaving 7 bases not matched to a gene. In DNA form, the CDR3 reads TGTGCCAGCAGCCCACGGACAGGGTCGGCTTTCTTT. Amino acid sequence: CASSPRTGSAFF.

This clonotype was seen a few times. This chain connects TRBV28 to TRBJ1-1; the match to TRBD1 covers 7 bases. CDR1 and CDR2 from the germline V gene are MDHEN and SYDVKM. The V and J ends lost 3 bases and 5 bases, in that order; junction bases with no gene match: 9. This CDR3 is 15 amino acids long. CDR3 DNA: TGTGCCAGCAGTTTTACAGGGGCGTGGGGAACTGAAGCTTTCTTT. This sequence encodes CASSFTGAWGTEAFF.

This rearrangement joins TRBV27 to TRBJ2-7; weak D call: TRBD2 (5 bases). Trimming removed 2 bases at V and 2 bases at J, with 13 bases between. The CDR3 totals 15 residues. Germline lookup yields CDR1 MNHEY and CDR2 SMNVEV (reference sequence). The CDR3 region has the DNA TGTGCCAGCAGTTTAGTGGCTAGCCCTGCCTACGAGCAGTACTTC. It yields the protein CASSLVASPAYEQYF.

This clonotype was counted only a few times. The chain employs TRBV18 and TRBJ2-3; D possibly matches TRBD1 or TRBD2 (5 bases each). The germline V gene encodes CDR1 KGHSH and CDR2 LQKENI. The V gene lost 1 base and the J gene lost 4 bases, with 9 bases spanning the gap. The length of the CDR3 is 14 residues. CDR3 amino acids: CASSPRGIADTQYF. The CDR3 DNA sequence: TGTGCCAGCTCACCACGGGGGATCGCAGATACGCAGTATTTT.

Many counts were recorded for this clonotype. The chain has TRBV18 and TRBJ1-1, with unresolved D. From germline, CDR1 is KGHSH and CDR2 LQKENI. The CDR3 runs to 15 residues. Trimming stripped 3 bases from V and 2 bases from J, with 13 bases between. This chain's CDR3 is CASSPLRDSNTEAFF. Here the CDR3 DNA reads TGTGCCAGCTCACCCTTAAGGGATTCAAACACTGAAGCTTTCTTT.

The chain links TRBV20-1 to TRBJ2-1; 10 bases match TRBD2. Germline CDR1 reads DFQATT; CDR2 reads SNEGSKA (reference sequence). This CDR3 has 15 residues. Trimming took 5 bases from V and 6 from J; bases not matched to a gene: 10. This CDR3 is CSASEGLAASNEQFF. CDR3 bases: TGCAGTGCTTCAGAAGGACTAGCGGCCTCCAATGAGCAGTTCTTC.

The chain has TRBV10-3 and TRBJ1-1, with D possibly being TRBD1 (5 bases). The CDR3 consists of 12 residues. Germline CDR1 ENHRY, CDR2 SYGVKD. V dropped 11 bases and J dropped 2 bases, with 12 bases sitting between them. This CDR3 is CAAGTTNTEAFF. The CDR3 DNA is TGTGCCGCCGGGACGACAAACACTGAAGCTTTCTTT.

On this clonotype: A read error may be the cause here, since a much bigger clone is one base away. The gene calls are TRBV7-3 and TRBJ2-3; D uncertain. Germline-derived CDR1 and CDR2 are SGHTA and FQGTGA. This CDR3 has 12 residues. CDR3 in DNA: TGTCCCAGCAGCACAACGGGAGATACGCAGTATTTT. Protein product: CPSSTTGDTQYF.

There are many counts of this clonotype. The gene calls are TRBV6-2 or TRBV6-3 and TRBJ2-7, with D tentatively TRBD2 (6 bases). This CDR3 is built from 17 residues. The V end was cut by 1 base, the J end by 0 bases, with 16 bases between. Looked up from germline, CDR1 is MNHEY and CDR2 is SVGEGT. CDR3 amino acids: CASSYFGSTGASYEQYF. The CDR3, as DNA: TGTGCCAGCAGTTACTTTGGGTCGACGGGAGCCTCCTACGAGCAGTACTTC.